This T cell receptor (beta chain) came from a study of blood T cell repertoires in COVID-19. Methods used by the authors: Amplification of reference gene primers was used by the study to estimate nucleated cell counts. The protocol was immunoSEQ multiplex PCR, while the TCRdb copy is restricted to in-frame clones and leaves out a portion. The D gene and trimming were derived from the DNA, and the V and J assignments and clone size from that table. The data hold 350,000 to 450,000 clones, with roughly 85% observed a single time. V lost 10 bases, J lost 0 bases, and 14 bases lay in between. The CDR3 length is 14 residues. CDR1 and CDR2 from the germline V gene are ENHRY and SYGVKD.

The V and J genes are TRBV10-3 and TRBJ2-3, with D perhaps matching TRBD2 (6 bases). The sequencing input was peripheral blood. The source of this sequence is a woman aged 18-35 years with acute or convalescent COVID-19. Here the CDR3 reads CATGVGDSTDTQYF. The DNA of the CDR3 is TGTGCCACGGGGGTGGGGGACAGCACAGATACGCAGTATTTT.